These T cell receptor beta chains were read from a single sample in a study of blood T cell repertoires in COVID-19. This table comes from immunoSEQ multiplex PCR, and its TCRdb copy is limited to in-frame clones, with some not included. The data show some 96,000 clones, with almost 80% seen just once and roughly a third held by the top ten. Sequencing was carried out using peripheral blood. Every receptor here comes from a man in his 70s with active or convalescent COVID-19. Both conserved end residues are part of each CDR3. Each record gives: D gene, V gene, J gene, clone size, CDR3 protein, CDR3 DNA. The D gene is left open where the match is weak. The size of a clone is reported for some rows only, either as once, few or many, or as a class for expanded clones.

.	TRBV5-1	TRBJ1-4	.	CASSVRAEGDEKLFF	TGCGCCAGCAGCGTAAGGGCGGAGGGTGATGAAAAACTGTTTTTT
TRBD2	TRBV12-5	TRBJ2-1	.	CASGSGRGAGETNEQFF	TGTGCTAGTGGTTCGGGCCGGGGAGCGGGAGAGACCAATGAGCAGTTCTTC
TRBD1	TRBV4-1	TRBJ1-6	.	CASSQGYRGYSPLHF	TGCGCCAGCAGCCAAGGTTACAGGGGGTATTCACCCCTCCACTTT
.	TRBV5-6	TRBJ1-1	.	CASSLDSLNTEAFF	TGTGCCAGCAGCTTGGACAGCCTGAACACTGAAGCTTTCTTT
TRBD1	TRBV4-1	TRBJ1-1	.	CASSLGTGVMNTEAFF	TGCGCCAGCAGCTTAGGGACAGGGGTGATGAACACTGAAGCTTTCTTT
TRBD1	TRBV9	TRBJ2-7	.	CASSGGQGASEQYF	TGTGCCAGCAGCGGGGGACAGGGGGCAAGCGAGCAGTACTTC
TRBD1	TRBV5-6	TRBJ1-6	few	CASSPTGERGSPLHF	TGTGCCAGCAGCCCGACAGGGGAGAGAGGATCACCCCTCCACTTT
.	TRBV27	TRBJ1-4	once	CASSWVRGDEKLFF	TGTGCCAGCAGTTGGGTGAGAGGAGATGAAAAACTGTTTTTT
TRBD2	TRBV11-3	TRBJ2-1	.	CASSLEGTSDPYNEQFF	TGTGCCAGCAGCTTAGAAGGGACTAGCGACCCCTACAATGAGCAGTTCTTC
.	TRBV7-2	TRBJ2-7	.	CASSSVRMEQYF	TGTGCCAGCAGCTCCGTCAGGATGGAGCAGTACTTC
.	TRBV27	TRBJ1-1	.	CASSPGQAGTEAFF	TGTGCCAGCAGCCCCGGGCAAGCGGGGACTGAAGCTTTCTTT
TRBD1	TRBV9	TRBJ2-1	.	CASSQPNRDRQSNEQFF	TGTGCCAGCAGCCAACCCAACCGGGACAGGCAATCCAATGAGCAGTTCTTC
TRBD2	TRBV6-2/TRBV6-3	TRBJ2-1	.	CASSTASWTSGGANEQFF	TGTGCCAGCAGTACGGCTTCCTGGACTAGCGGGGGGGCGAATGAGCAGTTCTTC
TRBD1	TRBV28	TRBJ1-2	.	CAGRDRELTGYTF	TGTGCCGGCCGGGACAGAGAACTTACTGGCTACACCTTC
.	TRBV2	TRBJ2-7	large	CASSEAGAYEQYF	TGTGCCAGCAGTGAAGCAGGAGCCTACGAGCAGTACTTC
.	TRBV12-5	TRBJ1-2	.	CASGLVLKEYYGYTF	TGTGCTAGTGGTTTGGTACTAAAAGAGTACTATGGCTACACCTTC
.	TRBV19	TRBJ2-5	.	CASSGGLTQYF	TGTGCCAGTAGTGGGGGCCTGACCCAGTACTTC
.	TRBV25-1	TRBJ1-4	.	CASSEGEGLYEKLFF	TGTGCCAGCAGTGAGGGGGAGGGGCTTTATGAAAAACTGTTTTTT
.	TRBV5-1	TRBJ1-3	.	CASSLAGAENTIYF	TGCGCCAGCAGCTTGGCAGGGGCAGAAAACACCATATATTTT
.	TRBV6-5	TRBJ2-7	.	CASRYPPSYEQYF	TGTGCCAGCAGATATCCCCCCTCCTACGAGCAGTACTTC
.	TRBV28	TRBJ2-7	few	CASSLAEQYRSEQYF	TGTGCCAGCAGTCTAGCAGAACAGTATCGCTCGGAGCAGTACTTC
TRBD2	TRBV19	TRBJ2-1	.	CASSIEGLAGGDEQFF	TGTGCCAGTAGTATAGAGGGACTAGCGGGGGGGGATGAGCAGTTCTTC
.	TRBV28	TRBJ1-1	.	CASSLLPGGAGAFF	TGTGCCAGCTCGTTGCTCCCGGGGGGGGCAGGAGCTTTCTTT
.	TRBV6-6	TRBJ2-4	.	CASSYLGLADIQYF	TGTGCCAGCAGTTACCTCGGTCTCGCGGACATTCAGTACTTC